This T cell receptor (beta chain) was found in a study of cytomegalovirus exposure and HLA in healthy donors. Whole-study findings and limits: TCR beta sequences reportedly predicted most subjects' HLA-A and HLA-B alleles accurately.

The CDR3 consists of 15 residues. The primer mix had 60 Vbeta and 13 Jbeta primers. Repertoires were generated with immunoSEQ multiplex PCR, while TCRdb's copy carries only in-frame clones and drops some. The sample shows under 200,000 clones, about 80% of them seen only once. About this clone itself: As yet, its antigen is unknown.

This chain connects TRBV1 to TRBJ2-7; the D call TRBD2 from the table was never checked on the DNA. TRBV1 is a pseudogene. This clonotype originated in a woman aged 18-35 years in good health and CMV-seropositive. Sequences were obtained from PBMCs. The CDR3 loop is CTSSQNSGGPYEQYF. The CDR3 nucleotides read TGCACCAGCAGCCAAAATAGCGGGGGGCCCTACGAGCAGTACTTC.